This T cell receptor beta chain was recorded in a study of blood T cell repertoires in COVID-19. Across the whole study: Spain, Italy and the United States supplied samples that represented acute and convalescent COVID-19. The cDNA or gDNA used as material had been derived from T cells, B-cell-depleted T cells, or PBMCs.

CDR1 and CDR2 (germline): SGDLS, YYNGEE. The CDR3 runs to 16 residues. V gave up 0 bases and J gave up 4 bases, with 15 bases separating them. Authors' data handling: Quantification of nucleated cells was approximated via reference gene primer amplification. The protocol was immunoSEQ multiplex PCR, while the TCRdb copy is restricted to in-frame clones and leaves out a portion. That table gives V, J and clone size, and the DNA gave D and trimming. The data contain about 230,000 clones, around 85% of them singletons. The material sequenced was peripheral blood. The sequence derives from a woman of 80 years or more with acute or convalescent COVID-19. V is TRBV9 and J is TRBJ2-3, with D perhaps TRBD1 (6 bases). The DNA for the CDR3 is TGTGCCAGCAGCGTAGGGGGGCGGCCCAAAGCAGATACGCAGTATTTT. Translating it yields CASSVGGRPKADTQYF.